This T cell receptor (beta chain) was recovered during a study of Ad26.COV2.S vaccination and SARS-CoV-2 variants. In regard to this clone: The sample has other DNA sequences that encode this CDR3 too.

TCRdb keeps only in-frame clones here, not all; method: immunoSEQ multiplex PCR. The repertoire includes about 320,000 clones, 86% of them detected once, and 1.9% sits in the top ten. Noted treatment: roughly 19 received Ad26.COV2.S at low or high dose, single or two shots; about five received placebo; per-sample allocation not given. Specimen acquisition occurred on day 63 following the initial vaccine or placebo injection. Germline V CDR1 and CDR2: KGHSH, LQKENI. V was trimmed by 3 bases and J by 2 bases, leaving 8 bases between them. This CDR3 has 14 amino acids. This clonotype was obtained from a person between 18 and 60 years old who received the Ad26.COV2.S COVID-19 vaccine or a placebo. Material: peripheral blood, obtained in a trial of Ad26.COV2.S vaccine versus placebo. The rearrangement joins TRBV18 to TRBJ1-5, with D unclear. The CDR3 DNA follows: TGTGCCAGCTCACCGGGTCGAGGCAATCAGCCCCAGCATTTT. Its translation: CASSPGRGNQPQHF.